Sequencing of this T cell receptor beta chain was carried out in a study of glioma-infiltrating T cells. Whole-study results and caveats: Non-neoplastic patients had below-expected tissue-blood divergence, while all gliomas exceeded expectation.

Germline V gene lookup returns CDR1 DFQATT and CDR2 SNEGSKA (reference sequence). V dropped 4 bases and J dropped 10; count of bases not matched to a gene: 19. The CDR3 is made up of 16 amino acids. Using RNA template, CDR3s of TCR alpha and beta were amplified with iRepertoire arm-PCR. A single record per CDR3 protein comes from TCRdb applying MiXCR to the multiplex PCR reads. The sample contains roughly 100,000 distinct CDR3 sequences, approximately 42% of which appear only once. With respect to this clonotype: Its antigen is not identified.

This sequence joins TRBV20-1 and TRBJ2-1, with TRBD2 identical over 7 bases. The receptor was derived from a human donor with low-grade glioma or glioblastoma, undergoing nonglioma brain surgery, or in good health (not recorded which). Sequencing was performed on glioma tissue, nonneoplastic brain tissue, or PBMCs (not recorded which). The CDR3 coding sequence is TGCAGTGCTACCTTGACCTGCGGGAGAGATTTGGAAGAGCAGTTCTTC. It yields the protein CSATLTCGRDLEEQFF.